These 26 T cell receptor beta chains were all obtained from the same sample, sequenced in a study of blood T cell repertoires in COVID-19. Libraries were prepared by immunoSEQ multiplex PCR; TCRdb keeps only in-frame clonotypes and omits some of them. The table includes more than 65,000 clones, around 83% detected once. Sequenced input: peripheral blood. These receptors all stem from an elderly woman with acute or convalescent COVID-19.

This chain joins TRBV10-2 and TRBJ2-1; D may be TRBD1 (5 bases). There are 13 residues in the CDR3. Germline V gives CDR1 WSHSY, CDR2 SAAADI. Trimming pared 10 bases from V and 12 bases from J, leaving 22 bases between. This CDR3 reads CATSAGDQGGQFF. CDR3 in DNA: TGCGCCACCAGCGCAGGCGACCAGGGTGGGCAGTTCTTC.

This clone has only a few counts. CDR3 bases: TGTGCCAGCAGCCTCGACAGCCGCAAAGGCTACACCTTC. Translating gives CASSLDSRKGYTF. The chain employs TRBV6-5 and TRBJ1-2; TRBD1 is a possible D gene (5 bases). This CDR3 spans 13 amino acids. V shed 6 bases and J shed 8 bases, with 16 bases lying between them. Germline assignment: CDR1 MNHEY and CDR2 SVGAGI.

This chain connects TRBV28 to TRBJ1-2, with unresolved D. V shed 7 bases and J shed 0 bases, with 12 bases lying between them. This CDR3 has 14 amino acids. CDR1 MDHEN and CDR2 SYDVKM come from the germline V gene. The CDR3 bases are TGTGCCAGCACTTCAGGAACCGCTAACTATGGCTACACCTTC. Its protein is CASTSGTANYGYTF.

The chain joins TRBV7-9 to TRBJ1-6; TRBD1 aligns across 9 bases. CDR3 length: 15 residues. CDR1 is SEHNR and CDR2 is FQNEAQ in the germline V gene (reference sequence). The V segment lost 1 base and the J segment 9 bases; nucleotides outside the gene matches: 4. Written as DNA, the CDR3 is TGTGCCAGCAGCTTAGAAGGGACAGGGAGTTCACCCCTCCACTTT. Translated, it gives CASSLEGTGSSPLHF.

The CDR3 is CASSLRDSLIVNTEAFF. The CDR3 bases are TGTGCCAGCAGCCTCCGGGACAGTCTTATTGTGAACACTGAAGCTTTCTTT. The chain is built from TRBV11-2 and TRBJ1-1; TRBD1 matches at 7 bases. This CDR3 contains 17 residues. The germline gives CDR1 SGHAT, CDR2 FQNNGV. The trim removed 5 bases at V and 0 bases at J, leaving 12 bases unmatched.

J is TRBJ1-2 and V is TRBV29-1, with D unresolved. CDR3 length equals 10 residues. V gave up 5 bases and J gave up 10 bases, with 11 bases separating them. Germline V gives CDR1 SQVTM, CDR2 ANQGSEA. The CDR3 DNA is TGCAGCGTTCCTTTGGCGGACTACACCTTC. This sequence encodes CSVPLADYTF.

The rearrangement links TRBV7-8 to TRBJ1-3; D gene uncertain. The germline V gene encodes CDR1 SGHVS and CDR2 FQNEAQ. The CDR3 sequence is 15 residues long. V was clipped by 5 bases and J by 3 bases, with 14 bases between them. The CDR3 DNA reads TGTGCCAGCAGCCCCCGCCGGGTTGGTGGAAACACCATATATTTT. The encoded protein is CASSPRRVGGNTIYF.

The chain is built from TRBV9 and TRBJ2-1, with D possibly matching TRBD2 (5 bases). V shed 4 bases and J shed 1 base, with 12 bases lying between them. Germline assignment: CDR1 SGDLS and CDR2 YYNGEE. The CDR3 runs 15 residues. The CDR3 reads CASSPGSRSYNEQFF. The CDR3 DNA follows: TGTGCCAGCAGCCCGGGAAGCAGATCCTACAATGAGCAGTTCTTC. The entire variable domain, with the rest obtained from reference TRBV9 and TRBJ2-1, is as follows: DSGVTQTPKHLITATGQRVTLRCSPRSGDLSVYWYQQSLDQGLQFLIQYYNGEERAKGNILERFSAQQFPDLHSELNLSSLELGDSALYFCASSPGSRSYNEQFFGPGTRLTVL.

The chain links TRBV5-1 to TRBJ2-7; perhaps TRBD2 as D (5 bases). The CDR3 runs 15 residues. Germline V gene data show CDR1 as SGHRS and CDR2 as YFSETQ. V lost 0 bases, J lost 2 bases, and 12 bases lay in between. CDR3 coding DNA: TGCGCCAGCAGCTTGGCCTCCGAGGGCACCTACGAGCAGTACTTC. This sequence encodes CASSLASEGTYEQYF.

This clone has only one observation. Here the CDR3 reads CASSLVSYLLANTGELFF. The CDR3 DNA reads as TGCGCCAGCAGCTTGGTTAGTTATTTATTAGCGAACACCGGGGAGCTGTTTTTT. J is TRBJ2-2 and V is TRBV5-1; D call uncertain. V was trimmed by 0 bases and J by 0 bases, leaving 15 bases between them. Germline V lookup: CDR1 SGHRS, CDR2 YFSETQ. The CDR3 runs to 18 residues.

The V call is TRBV10-1, the J call TRBJ2-3; D call uncertain. Germline values: CDR1 WNHNN, CDR2 SYGVQD (reference sequence). V was trimmed by 4 bases and J by 0 bases, leaving 5 bases between them. The CDR3 sequence is 13 residues long. CDR3 in DNA: TGCGCCAGCAGTGCGACTAGCACAGATACGCAGTATTTT. Translated: CASSATSTDTQYF.

The V gene is TRBV24-1, the J gene TRBJ2-3; no clear D gene. In germline, CDR1 is KGHDR, CDR2 SFDVKD. Deletions cut 6 bases from V and 1 base from J, with 10 bases between. The CDR3 is 14 residues long. The chain's CDR3 is CATSRAGGTDTQYF. DNA for the CDR3: TGTGCCACCAGTCGCGCAGGCGGCACAGATACGCAGTATTTT.

The gene calls are TRBV30 and TRBJ2-5; D remains ambiguous. The germline V gene encodes CDR1 GTSNPN and CDR2 SVGIG (reference sequence). Trimming removed 0 bases from V and 2 bases from J, with 7 bases in between. CDR3 length: 13 amino acids. The CDR3 DNA follows: TGTGCCTGGAGTGTCTCCAGTCAAGAGACCCAGTACTTC. This gives the protein CAWSVSSQETQYF.

The chain joins TRBV5-8 to TRBJ2-6; tentatively, D is TRBD2 (5 bases). Trimming pared 0 bases from V and 1 base from J, leaving 8 bases between. Germline V gene sequence: CDR1 SGHTS, CDR2 YDEGEE. The CDR3 runs to 16 residues. The CDR3 DNA sequence: TGTGCCAGCAGCTTGGCCCGAGGGTCTGGGGCCAACGTCCTGACTTTC. This codes for CASSLARGSGANVLTF.

The chain combines TRBV6-5 with TRBJ2-5; D is unresolved. In germline, CDR1 is MNHEY, CDR2 SVGAGI. V dropped 4 bases and J dropped 9 bases, with 15 bases sitting between them. There are 13 residues in the CDR3. This CDR3 reads CASSWAADVAQYF. CDR3 nucleotide sequence: TGTGCCAGCAGTTGGGCAGCTGATGTGGCCCAGTACTTC.

This clone has a handful of counts. The chain joins TRBV7-2 to TRBJ2-3; 15 nucleotides match TRBD2. Germline assignment: CDR1 SGHTA and CDR2 FQGNSA. The junction had 8 bases not matched to a gene; V was cut back by 5 bases and J by 5 bases. The CDR3 has 17 amino acids. The CDR3 loop is CASSIRTSGGALDTQYF. For the CDR3, the DNA is TGTGCCAGCAGCATCAGGACTAGCGGGGGGGCCTTAGATACGCAGTATTTT.

V gene TRBV6-1 combines with J gene TRBJ1-5; D may be TRBD1 (6 bases). Germline CDR1 reads MNHNS; CDR2 reads SASEGT. This CDR3 comprises 14 residues. Trimming left V 3 bases short and J 7 bases short, with 13 bases between. In DNA form, the CDR3 reads TGTGCCAGCAGTGATACAGGGACTAGACAGCCCCAGCATTTT. Translated: CASSDTGTRQPQHF.

This chain uses TRBV6-1 with TRBJ1-1, with a weak D call TRBD1 (5 bases). The germline V gene encodes CDR1 MNHNS and CDR2 SASEGT. V gave up 4 bases and J gave up 7 bases, with 25 bases separating them. The CDR3 is made up of 17 amino acids. The CDR3 spells CASSGVRQRSSSHEAFF. The CDR3, as DNA: TGTGCCAGCAGTGGGGTCCGACAGCGTTCTTCTTCCCATGAAGCTTTCTTT.

The chain combines TRBV9 with TRBJ1-3; D is undetermined. CDR1 is SGDLS and CDR2 is YYNGEE in the germline V gene. This CDR3 comprises 14 residues. The V gene lost 2 bases and the J gene lost 0 bases, with 6 bases spanning the gap. The CDR3 bases are TGTGCCAGCAGCGTCCGGGACTCTGGAAACACCATATATTTT. This translates into CASSVRDSGNTIYF.

This chain connects TRBV16 to TRBJ1-6; possible D gene TRBD1, 5 bases. Germline assignment: CDR1 KGHSY and CDR2 FQNENV. V lost 5 bases, J lost 8 bases, and 19 bases lay in between. The CDR3 runs to 16 residues. The CDR3 protein is CASSFNADNRDSPLHF. CDR3 in DNA: TGTGCCAGCAGCTTCAATGCGGACAATCGGGATTCACCCCTCCACTTT.

V gene TRBV25-1 combines with J gene TRBJ1-5; D possibly corresponds to TRBD1 (5 bases). V lost 6 bases and J lost 5, with 11 bases in between. CDR3 length: 13 residues. Germline V gene data show CDR1 as MGHDK and CDR2 as SYGVNS. The DNA for the CDR3 is TGTGCCAGCAGGGGGACGGGAGATCAGCCCCAGCATTTT. Its protein is CASRGTGDQPQHF.

This clone has a handful of counts. The rearrangement uses TRBV3-1 (or the pseudogene TRBV3-2) and TRBJ1-2; 12 positions match TRBD1. The CDR3 is 18 amino acids. Germline CDR1 is LGHDT and CDR2 is YNNKEL (reference sequence). The ends lost 1 base at V and 1 base at J; junction bases unmatched: 7. The CDR3 sequence is CASSQAGTGGYLNYGYTF. In DNA form, the CDR3 reads TGTGCCAGCAGCCAAGCCGGGACAGGGGGCTACCTTAACTATGGCTACACCTTC.

This clone was counted many times. The CDR3: CASRLTGANEKLFF. The CDR3 DNA follows: TGTGCCAGCAGGCTCACAGGGGCTAATGAAAAACTGTTTTTT. V gene TRBV2 combines with J gene TRBJ1-4; 7 bases map to TRBD1. Losses at the gene ends were 6 bases for V and 3 bases for J; bases not matched to a gene: 4. Germline V gene sequence: CDR1 SNHLY, CDR2 FYNNEI. This CDR3 region has 14 residues.

The V and J genes are TRBV5-1 and TRBJ2-1; 12 nucleotides line up with TRBD2. Germline CDR1 reads SGHRS; CDR2 reads YFSETQ. Trimming removed 3 bases from V and 10 bases from J; junction bases left unmatched: 5. This CDR3 has 14 residues. CDR3 DNA: TGCGCCAGCAGCTCGACTAGCGGGGGATTCGAGCAGTTCTTC. Its translation: CASSSTSGGFEQFF.

V and J are TRBV7-6 and TRBJ1-5; the match to TRBD1 covers 8 bases. The CDR3 totals 15 residues. V lost 6 bases, J lost 6 bases, and 10 bases stayed unmatched. In germline, CDR1 is SGHVS, CDR2 FNYEAQ. CDR3 loop: CASSSRAGGSQPQHF. The DNA of the CDR3 is TGTGCCAGCAGTTCCAGGGCAGGGGGCAGTCAGCCCCAGCATTTT. The complete variable domain, with remaining parts taken from reference TRBV7-6 and TRBJ1-5, reads GAGVSQSPRYKVTKRGQDVALRCDPISGHVSLYWYRQALGQGPEFLTYFNYEAQQDKSGLPNDRFSAERPEGSISTLTIQRTEQRDSAMYRCASSSRAGGSQPQHFGDGTRLSIL.

V and J are TRBV11-2 and TRBJ2-7; a weak D match, TRBD2 (5 bases). The CDR3 contains 16 residues. Germline V gene sequence: CDR1 SGHAT, CDR2 FQNNGV. V lost 8 bases and J 2 bases, leaving 22 bases between the germline ends. The CDR3 spells CASLGVGSTATYEQYF. The CDR3 DNA follows: TGTGCCAGCTTGGGAGTAGGGTCGACGGCTACCTACGAGCAGTACTTC.